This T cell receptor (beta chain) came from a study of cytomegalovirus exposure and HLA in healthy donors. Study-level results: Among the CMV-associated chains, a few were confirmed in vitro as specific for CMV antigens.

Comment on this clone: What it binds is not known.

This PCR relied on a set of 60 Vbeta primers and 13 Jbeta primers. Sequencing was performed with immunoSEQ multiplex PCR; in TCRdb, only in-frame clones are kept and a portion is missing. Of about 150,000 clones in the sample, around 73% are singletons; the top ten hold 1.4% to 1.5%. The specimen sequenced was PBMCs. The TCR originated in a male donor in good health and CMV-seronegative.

Written as DNA, the CDR3 is TGTGCCAGCAGCGCGTACAGGGGCGATACGCAGTATTTT. Protein sequence: CASSAYRGDTQYF. The J gene is TRBJ2-3, the V gene TRBV5-6, with 7 bases lining up with TRBD1. The CDR3 contains 13 residues. The germline V gene has CDR1 SGHDT and CDR2 YYEEEE. Trimming cost V 4 bases and J 6 bases; bases outside gene matches: 5.